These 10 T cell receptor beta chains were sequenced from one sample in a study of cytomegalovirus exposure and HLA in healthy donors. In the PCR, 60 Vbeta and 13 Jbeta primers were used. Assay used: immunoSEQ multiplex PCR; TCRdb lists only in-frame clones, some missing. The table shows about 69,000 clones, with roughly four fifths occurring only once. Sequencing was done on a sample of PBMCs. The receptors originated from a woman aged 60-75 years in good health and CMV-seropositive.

In DNA form, the CDR3 reads TGTGCCAGCAGCGTTGGACAGGAGGGCTACGAGCAGTACTTC. This gives the protein CASSVGQEGYEQYF. The chain carries TRBV9 and TRBJ2-7; D perhaps matches TRBD1 (7 bases). V shed 2 bases and J shed 3 bases, with 12 bases lying between them. Per the germline V gene, CDR1 is SGDLS and CDR2 is YYNGEE. The CDR3 contains 14 residues.

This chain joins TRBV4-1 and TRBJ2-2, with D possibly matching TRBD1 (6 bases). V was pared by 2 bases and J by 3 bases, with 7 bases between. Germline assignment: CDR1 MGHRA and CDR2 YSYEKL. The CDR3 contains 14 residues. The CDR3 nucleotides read TGCGCCAGCAGCCAAACAGGGTACACCGGGGAGCTGTTTTTT. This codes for CASSQTGYTGELFF.

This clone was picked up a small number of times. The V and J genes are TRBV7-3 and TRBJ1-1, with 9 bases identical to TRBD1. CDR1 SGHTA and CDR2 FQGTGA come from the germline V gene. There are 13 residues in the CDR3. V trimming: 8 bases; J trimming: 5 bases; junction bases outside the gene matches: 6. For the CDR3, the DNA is TGTGCCAGCTCGACAGGGGGGGATACTGAAGCTTTCTTT. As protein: CASSTGGDTEAFF.

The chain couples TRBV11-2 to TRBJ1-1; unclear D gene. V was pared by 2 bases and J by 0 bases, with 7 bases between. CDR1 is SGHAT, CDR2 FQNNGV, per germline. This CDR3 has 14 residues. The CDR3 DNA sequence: TGTGCCAGCAGCTTAACAATATTGAACACTGAAGCTTTCTTT. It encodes CASSLTILNTEAFF. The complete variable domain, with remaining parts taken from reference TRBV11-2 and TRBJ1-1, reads EAGVAQSPRYKIIEKRQSVAFWCNPISGHATLYWYQQILGQGPKLLIQFQNNGVVDDSQLPKDRFSAERLKGVDSTLKIQPAKLEDSAVYLCASSLTILNTEAFFGQGTRLTVV.

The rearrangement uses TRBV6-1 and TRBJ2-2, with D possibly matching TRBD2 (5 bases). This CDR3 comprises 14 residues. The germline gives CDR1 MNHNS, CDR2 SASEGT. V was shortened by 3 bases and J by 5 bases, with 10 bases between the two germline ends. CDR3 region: CASSDTGGTGELFF. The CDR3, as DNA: TGTGCCAGCAGTGACACTGGAGGAACCGGGGAGCTGTTTTTT.

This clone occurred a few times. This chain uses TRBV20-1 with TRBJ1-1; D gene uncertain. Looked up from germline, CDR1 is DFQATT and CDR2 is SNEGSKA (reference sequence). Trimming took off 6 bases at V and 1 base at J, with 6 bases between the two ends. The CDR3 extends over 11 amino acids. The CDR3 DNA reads TGCAGTGCCTCAGGGAACACTGAAGCTTTCTTT. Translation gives CSASGNTEAFF.

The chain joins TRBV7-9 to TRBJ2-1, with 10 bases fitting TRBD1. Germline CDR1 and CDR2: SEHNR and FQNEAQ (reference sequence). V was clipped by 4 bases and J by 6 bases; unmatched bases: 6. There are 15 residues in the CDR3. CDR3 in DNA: TGTGCCAGCAGCTCGGGACAGGGGAGGGTCAATGAGCAGTTCTTC. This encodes CASSSGQGRVNEQFF.

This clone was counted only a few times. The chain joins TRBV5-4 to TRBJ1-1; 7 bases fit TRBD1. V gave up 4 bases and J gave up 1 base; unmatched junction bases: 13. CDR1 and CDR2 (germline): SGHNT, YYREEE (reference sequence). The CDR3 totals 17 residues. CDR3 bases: TGTGCCAGCAGCCCAGAGACAGGGAAAGCTTGGAACACTGAAGCTTTCTTT. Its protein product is CASSPETGKAWNTEAFF. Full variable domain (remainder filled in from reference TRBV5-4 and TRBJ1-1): ETGVTQSPTHLIKTRGQQVTLRCSSQSGHNTVSWYQQALGQGPQFIFQYYREEENGRGNFPPRFSGLQFPNYSSELNVNALELDDSALYLCASSPETGKAWNTEAFFGQGTRLTVV.

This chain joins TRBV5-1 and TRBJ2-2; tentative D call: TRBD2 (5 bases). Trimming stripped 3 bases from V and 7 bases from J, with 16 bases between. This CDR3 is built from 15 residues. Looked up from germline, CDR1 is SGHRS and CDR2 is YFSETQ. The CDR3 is CASSSDGDVIGELFF. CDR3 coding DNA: TGCGCCAGCAGCTCTGACGGGGATGTGATCGGGGAGCTGTTTTTT.

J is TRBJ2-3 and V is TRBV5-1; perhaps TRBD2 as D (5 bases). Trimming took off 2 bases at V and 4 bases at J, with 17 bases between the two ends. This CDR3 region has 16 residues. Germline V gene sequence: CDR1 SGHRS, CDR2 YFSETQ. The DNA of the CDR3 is TGCGCCAGCAGCTTAGGATCAACGACCGGGGCAGATACGCAGTATTTT. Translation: CASSLGSTTGADTQYF. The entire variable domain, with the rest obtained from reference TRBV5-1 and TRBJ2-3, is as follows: KAGVTQTPRYLIKTRGQQVTLSCSPISGHRSVSWYQQTPGQGLQFLFEYFSETQRNKGNFPGRFSGRQFSNSRSEMNVSTLELGDSALYLCASSLGSTTGADTQYFGPGTRLTVL.